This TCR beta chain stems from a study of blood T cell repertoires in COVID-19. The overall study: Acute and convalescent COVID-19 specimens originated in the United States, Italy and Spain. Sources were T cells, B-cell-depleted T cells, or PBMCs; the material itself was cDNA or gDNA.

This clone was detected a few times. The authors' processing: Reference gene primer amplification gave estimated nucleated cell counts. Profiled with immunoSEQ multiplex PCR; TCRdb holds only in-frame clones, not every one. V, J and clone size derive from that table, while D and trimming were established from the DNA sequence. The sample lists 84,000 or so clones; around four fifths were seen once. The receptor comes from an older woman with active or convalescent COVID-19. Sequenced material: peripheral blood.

The CDR3, as DNA: TGTGCCACCTCCCCAGATTTCAGCACAGATACGCAGTATTTT. Translation gives CATSPDFSTDTQYF. The V call is TRBV27, the J call TRBJ2-3; D remains ambiguous. There are 14 residues in the CDR3. V lost 10 bases and J 0 bases, leaving 14 bases between the germline ends. Germline assignment: CDR1 MNHEY and CDR2 SMNVEV (reference sequence).